The next 12 T cell receptor beta chains were all read from a single sample in a study of T-cell memory formation after mild COVID-19. TCRdb redid the calling of the 5' RACE reads with MiXCR, one entry per CDR3 protein. The data contain about 210,000 distinct CDR3 sequences, 10% of them seen just once; the ten biggest clones take up less than 4%. Specimen: PBMCs or a T cell subset sorted from them (not recorded which). All receptors come from a man aged 18 to 35 who had mild COVID-19 (a few samples of this study predate the infection). Cell type and time point are not known.

This clonotype came up many times. The J gene is TRBJ2-2, the V gene TRBV12-3 or TRBV12-4; D ambiguous. Deletions cut 4 bases from V and 3 bases from J, with 9 bases between. The CDR3 covers 14 residues. The CDR3 DNA sequence: TGTGCCAGCAGTTCGGGCGCCGACACCGGGGAGCTGTTTTTT. Its translation is CASSSGADTGELFF.

This sequence joins TRBV6-6 and TRBJ1-1; D not resolved. Germline lookup yields CDR1 MNHNY and CDR2 SVGAGI (reference sequence). V lost 6 bases, J lost 4 bases, and 15 bases lay in between. This CDR3 is 14 amino acids long. The CDR3 here is CASSSAVGSTEAFF. In nucleotides, the CDR3 is TGTGCCAGCAGCTCCGCGGTGGGGAGCACTGAAGCTTTCTTT.

The V call is TRBV7-2, the J call TRBJ1-1; D uncertain. V was cut by 7 bases and J by 1 base, with 13 bases left in between. The CDR3 extends over 14 amino acids. Germline V CDR1 and CDR2: SGHTA, FQGNSA. CDR3 loop: CASTYPRGNTEAFF. In DNA, the CDR3 is TGTGCCAGCACTTACCCTCGGGGGAACACTGAAGCTTTCTTT.

This clonotype was observed a handful of times. This chain uses TRBV5-1 with TRBJ2-1; 9 nucleotides line up with TRBD2. The V gene end was trimmed by 1 base and the J gene end by 2 bases; junction bases not matched to a gene: 1. Germline CDR1 is SGHRS and CDR2 is YFSETQ. CDR3 length equals 15 residues. The CDR3 sequence: CASSLSSGAYNEQFF. In DNA form, the CDR3 reads TGCGCCAGCAGCTTGTCTAGCGGGGCCTACAATGAGCAGTTCTTC.

This clonotype was found a few times. The rearrangement uses TRBV27 and TRBJ2-1; 7 bases are a match to TRBD2. CDR1 and CDR2 from the germline V gene are MNHEY and SMNVEV (reference sequence). CDR3 length equals 15 residues. V gave up 3 bases and J gave up 1 base; unmatched junction bases: 3. The CDR3 spells CASSFVGGSYNEQFF. The DNA of the CDR3 is TGTGCCAGCAGTTTTGTCGGGGGGTCCTACAATGAGCAGTTCTTC.

The chain joins TRBV20-1 to TRBJ2-5, with D possibly matching TRBD2 (6 bases). Germline CDR1 DFQATT, CDR2 SNEGSKA (reference sequence). V was cut by 4 bases and J by 6 bases, with 21 bases left in between. CDR3 size: 15 residues. The chain's CDR3 is CSANARGLILQTQYF. The CDR3 DNA reads TGCAGTGCTAATGCCCGAGGACTAATCTTGCAGACCCAGTACTTC.

The sample holds a few counts of this clonotype. The chain has TRBV6-2 or TRBV6-3 and TRBJ2-7; 8 bases are shared with TRBD1. V trimming: 6 bases; J trimming: 2 bases; junction bases outside the gene matches: 9. CDR1 MNHEY and CDR2 SVGEGT come from the germline V gene. The CDR3 totals 15 residues. The CDR3 DNA reads as TGTGCCAGCAGCCACGGACAGGGAATAACCTACGAGCAGTACTTC. Encoded protein: CASSHGQGITYEQYF.

This clonotype occurred a few times. The chain carries TRBV5-4 and TRBJ2-3, with 8 nucleotides matching TRBD1. This CDR3 spans 14 amino acids. V trimming: 4 bases; J trimming: 6 bases; junction bases outside the gene matches: 7. The germline CDR1 and CDR2 sequences are SGHNT and YYREEE (reference sequence). The CDR3 sequence is CASSLDRGGDTQYF. The CDR3 region has the DNA TGTGCCAGCAGCCTAGACAGGGGAGGCGATACGCAGTATTTT.

This clonotype has at least ten counts. The chain employs TRBV6-1 and TRBJ2-7, with D possibly TRBD2 on 5 matching bases. Trimming stripped 5 bases from V and 1 base from J, with 9 bases between. CDR1 is MNHNS, CDR2 SASEGT, per germline. The CDR3 has 13 residues. CDR3 DNA sequence: TGTGCCAGCAGTCTTGCGGGTTCCTACGAGCAGTACTTC. This codes for CASSLAGSYEQYF.

This sequence joins TRBV29-1 and TRBJ2-5; D perhaps matches TRBD1 (6 bases). Germline-derived CDR1 and CDR2 are SQVTM and ANQGSEA. This CDR3 is 12 amino acids long. The V end was cut by 7 bases, the J end by 1 base, with 10 bases between. This CDR3 is CSAYRVQETQYF. As DNA, the CDR3 is TGCAGCGCTTACAGGGTCCAAGAGACCCAGTACTTC.

To note about this clonotype: A much larger clone lies a single base off, so this may be a read error. The chain recombines TRBV7-9 with TRBJ2-7, with 7 bases matching TRBD2. CDR3 length: 12 residues. Germline CDR1 and CDR2: SEHNR and FQNEAQ (reference sequence). The CDR3 loop reads CSSSLAGYEQYV. The CDR3 DNA reads TGTTCCAGCAGCTTAGCGGGTTACGAGCAGTACGTC.

As to this clonotype: An end of the junction differs from the germline gene, which may be a read error. V is TRBV5-5 and J is TRBJ2-2; D might be TRBD2 (5 bases). The CDR3 covers 14 residues. Germline V CDR1 and CDR2: SGHKS, YYEKEE (reference sequence). Here the CDR3 DNA reads TGTGCCAGCAGCCGGCTCGGGGTTCACGGGGAGCTATTTTTT. This sequence encodes CASSRLGVHGELFF.